One and the same sample provided the 4 T cell receptor beta chains below, sequenced in a study of OX40 agonist ivuxolimab in advanced cancers. Clones were sequenced by immunoSEQ multiplex PCR, and TCRdb holds only the in-frame ones, with some missing. The sample lists about 69,000 clones; 80% to 90% were seen once. Sequences were derived from CD4+ or CD8+ T cells sorted from blood, sampled in a trial of the OX40 agonist ivuxolimab. The receptors here all came from an adult with an advanced solid tumor such as melanoma, head and neck, liver or kidney cancer.

The genes are TRBV10-3 and TRBJ2-1, with D unresolved. Germline-derived CDR1 and CDR2 are ENHRY and SYGVKD. The ends were cut back, 0 bases at V and 7 bases at J, with 4 bases in the middle. The CDR3 has 12 residues. CDR3 sequence (DNA): TGTGCCATCAGTGAGTCGGGGAATGAGCAGTTCTTC. Translation gives CAISESGNEQFF.

The CDR3 sequence: CASSEGQLNQPQHF. In DNA form, the CDR3 reads TGTGCCAGCAGCGAGGGACAGCTCAATCAGCCCCAGCATTTT. The chain has TRBV5-5 and TRBJ1-5; 7 nucleotides align to TRBD1. The CDR3 contains 14 residues. Per germline, CDR1 SGHKS and CDR2 YYEKEE (reference sequence). V shed 4 bases, J shed 3 bases, and the junction held 4 bases outside the gene matches.

This clone was detected once. The rearrangement links TRBV28 to TRBJ2-1; D ambiguous. The ends were cut back, 1 base at V and 13 bases at J, with 8 bases in the middle. Germline CDR1 and CDR2: MDHEN and SYDVKM. The CDR3 sequence is 11 residues long. CDR3 in amino acids: CASSLSERQFF. CDR3 coding DNA: TGTGCCAGCAGTTTATCGGAACGACAGTTCTTC.

The chain uses TRBV6-7 and TRBJ2-7; 7 positions match TRBD1. Being an ORF, TRBV6-7 has a function that is uncertain. With 3 bases clipped from V and 3 bases from J, the junction kept 17 bases outside the gene matches. The CDR3 covers 18 residues. The CDR3: CASSYTWDKGGANYEQYF. Here the CDR3 DNA reads TGTGCCAGCAGTTATACCTGGGATAAAGGGGGCGCGAACTACGAGCAGTACTTC.